Below, 17 T cell receptor beta chains from the same sample are listed, as sequenced in a study of T-cell memory formation after mild COVID-19. TCRdb reanalysed the 5' RACE reads using MiXCR and keeps one entry per CDR3 protein. The sample records 380,000 or so distinct CDR3 sequences, about an eighth being singletons. Sequencing was done on a sample of PBMCs or a T cell subset sorted from them (not recorded which). These receptor sequences come from a man younger than 35 who had mild COVID-19 (a few samples of this study predate the infection). Cell type and time point are not known.

This clonotype has just a few counts. The J gene is TRBJ2-1, the V gene TRBV21-1. TRBV21-1 is tagged as a pseudogene. The CDR3 covers 13 residues. The CDR3 DNA sequence: TGTGCCAGCAGCAAAGTGCGGTACAATGAGCAGTTCTTC. Protein: CASSKVRYNEQFF.

The chain recombines TRBV5-4 with TRBJ2-3; D is possibly TRBD2 (6 bases). The CDR3 spans 14 residues. Per the germline V gene, CDR1 is SGHNT and CDR2 is YYREEE (reference sequence). V dropped 0 bases and J dropped 5 bases, with 10 bases sitting between them. Here the CDR3 reads CASSLETGVDTQYF. The CDR3 DNA is TGTGCCAGCAGCTTGGAGACGGGGGTAGATACGCAGTATTTT.

V is TRBV6-5 and J is TRBJ1-6, with D tentatively TRBD1 (6 bases). The V gene lost 5 bases and the J gene lost 7 bases, with 15 bases spanning the gap. Germline values: CDR1 MNHEY, CDR2 SVGAGI. CDR3 size: 15 residues. CDR3 protein: CASSPPARGNSPLHF. In DNA, the CDR3 is TGTGCCAGCAGTCCCCCCGCCAGGGGAAATTCACCCCTCCACTTT.

This clonotype was seen more than once but under ten times. The genes are TRBV6-2 or TRBV6-3 and TRBJ2-3; perhaps TRBD2 as D (5 bases). This CDR3 has 13 residues. Looked up from germline, CDR1 is MNHEY and CDR2 is SVGEGT. The V end lost 5 bases, the J end lost 6 bases, and 12 bases lay between the germline ends. Here the CDR3 reads CASSNGLGDTQYF. CDR3 bases: TGTGCCAGCAGTAACGGACTGGGCGATACGCAGTATTTT.

At least ten counts were recorded for this clonotype. V usage is TRBV7-9 and J usage is TRBJ2-1, with 7 bases lining up with TRBD2. Germline-derived CDR1 and CDR2 are SEHNR and FQNEAQ (reference sequence). This CDR3 has 13 residues. The V segment lost 4 bases and the J segment 8 bases; nucleotides outside the gene matches: 5. The CDR3 spells CASSSGLIDEQFF. As DNA, the CDR3 is TGTGCCAGCAGCTCGGGACTAATAGATGAGCAGTTCTTC.

The chain employs TRBV20-1 and TRBJ2-5; D is undetermined. Germline V CDR1 and CDR2: DFQATT, SNEGSKA (reference sequence). This CDR3 has 10 amino acids. V dropped 6 bases and J dropped 3 bases, with 5 bases sitting between them. As DNA, the CDR3 is TGCAGTGCGGGAAAAGAGACCCAGTACTTC. Translating it yields CSAGKETQYF.

There are a few counts of this clonotype. The V and J genes are TRBV30 and TRBJ2-3, with TRBD1 as a possible D gene (6 bases). The length of the CDR3 is 13 residues. V lost 8 bases to trimming and J lost 6 bases, with 18 bases between them. From germline, CDR1 is GTSNPN and CDR2 SVGIG (reference sequence). The DNA for the CDR3 is TGTGCCGGGGTGGGGGCCTCCGCGGATACGCAGTATTTT. Its protein product is CAGVGASADTQYF.

This clonotype was seen more than once but under ten times. The rearrangement uses TRBV29-1 and TRBJ2-7; the match to TRBD1 covers 8 bases. This CDR3 has 13 residues. Germline V gives CDR1 SQVTM, CDR2 ANQGSEA. V lost 1 base and J lost 3; bases outside the gene matches: 2. CDR3 in DNA: TGCAGCGTTGAAGTTGGACAGGGCTACGAGCAGTACTTC. Protein: CSVEVGQGYEQYF.

This clonotype was counted only a few times. The J gene is TRBJ1-1, the V gene TRBV27; possibly TRBD1 for D (5 bases). Germline V gene sequence: CDR1 MNHEY, CDR2 SMNVEV (reference sequence). The CDR3 is 12 residues long. V was trimmed by 2 bases and J by 13 bases, leaving 14 bases between them. CDR3 amino acids: CASSLRDRELFF. CDR3 in DNA: TGTGCCAGCAGTTTAAGGGACCGCGAGCTTTTCTTT.

There are many counts of this clonotype. J is TRBJ2-2 and V is TRBV5-1; 9 positions agree with TRBD1. V shed 3 bases, J shed 0 bases, and the junction held 0 bases outside the gene matches. The CDR3 spans 15 residues. Germline CDR1 is SGHRS and CDR2 is YFSETQ. This CDR3 is CASSWDRANTGELFF. In DNA form, the CDR3 reads TGCGCCAGCAGCTGGGACAGGGCGAACACCGGGGAGCTGTTTTTT.

This clonotype was detected a few times. CDR3 bases: TGTGCCAGCAGCTTCAGGGGTTGGGGCACAAATGGCTACACCTTC. Residues: CASSFRGWGTNGYTF. The gene calls are TRBV7-3 and TRBJ1-2, with D tentatively TRBD1 (6 bases). This CDR3 is 15 amino acids long. Trimming removed 3 bases from V and 6 bases from J, with 17 bases in between. CDR1 SGHTA and CDR2 FQGTGA come from the germline V gene.

The chain uses TRBV11-2 and TRBJ1-2, with D possibly TRBD1 on 5 matching bases. This CDR3 region has 12 residues. Looked up from germline, CDR1 is SGHAT and CDR2 is FQNNGV. V lost 11 bases to trimming and J lost 2 bases, with 12 bases between them. CDR3 DNA: TGTGCCGAACAAGAGGGGAACTATGGCTACACCTTC. As protein: CAEQEGNYGYTF.

The chain carries TRBV6-2 or TRBV6-3 and TRBJ2-5; D not certain. Germline lookup yields CDR1 MNHEY and CDR2 SVGEGT. This CDR3 contains 11 residues. Trimming removed 0 bases from V and 10 bases from J, with 6 bases in between. In DNA form, the CDR3 reads TGTGCCAGCAGTTACTCCTGGGACCAGTACTTC. The encoded protein is CASSYSWDQYF.

The chain carries TRBV6-2 or TRBV6-3 and TRBJ1-1; the D is unclear. The V gene lost 4 bases and the J gene lost 0 bases, with 3 bases spanning the gap. The germline gives CDR1 MNHEY, CDR2 SVGEGT. The length of the CDR3 is 12 residues. The CDR3, as DNA: TGTGCCAGCAGTTGGATGAACACTGAAGCTTTCTTT. Translated, it gives CASSWMNTEAFF.

CDR3 DNA: TGTGCCAGCAGGCGGAGGGGGGGCGGCAATCAGCCCCAGCATTTT. It is translated as CASRRRGGGNQPQHF. V gene TRBV12-3 or TRBV12-4 combines with J gene TRBJ1-5; possibly TRBD1 for D (6 bases). The CDR3 has 15 amino acids. The V gene lost 6 bases and the J gene lost 2 bases, with 14 bases spanning the gap.

The chain joins TRBV18 to TRBJ2-1, with TRBD2 matching 7 bases. Germline V gene data show CDR1 as KGHSH and CDR2 as LQKENI. CDR3 length equals 14 residues. V lost 6 bases to trimming and J lost 6 bases; unmatched junction nucleotides: 8. CDR3 bases: TGTGCCAGCTCCGACTCGGGCGGGGGCAATGAGCAGTTCTTC. Translation: CASSDSGGGNEQFF. Complete variable domain (other parts from reference TRBV18 and TRBJ2-1): NAGVMQNPRHLVRRRGQEARLRCSPMKGHSHVYWYRQLPEEGLKFMVYLQKENIIDESGMPKERFSAEFPKEGPSILRIQQVVRGDSAAYFCASSDSGGGNEQFFGPGTRLTVL.

This clonotype was observed a handful of times. The gene calls are TRBV19 and TRBJ1-5; 7 bases match TRBD1. This CDR3 comprises 13 residues. V trimming: 5 bases; J trimming: 5 bases; junction bases outside the gene matches: 3. Germline CDR1 reads LNHDA; CDR2 reads SQIVND (reference sequence). In DNA, the CDR3 is TGTGCCAGTAGTGACAGGGTCGATCAGCCCCAGCATTTT. Translating it yields CASSDRVDQPQHF.